These 20 T cell receptor beta chains came from one sample sequenced in a study of blood T cell repertoires in COVID-19 (dated by TCRdb to 2019 to 2021). Library preparation employed the immunoSEQ multiplex PCR assay. The table comes from immuneACCESS by way of TCRdb, which keeps in-frame sequences with V and J called. Part of the clones is missing from these tables; in studies checked, under half for an unresolved V gene and the rest for unknown reasons. The sample profile shows approximately 210,000 clones; about 89% of them were found once. The ten largest clonotypes hold about 5% of the sample. Input material: peripheral blood. These receptors were obtained from a woman between 40 and 55 years old with acute or convalescent COVID-19.

The genes are TRBV27 and TRBJ1-5, with D unresolved. Germline V gene lookup returns CDR1 MNHEY and CDR2 SMNVEV (reference sequence). Trimming cost V 3 bases and J 0 bases, with 12 bases left between them. CDR3 length equals 16 residues. The CDR3 spells CASSFSSQLSNQPQHF. The CDR3 bases are TGTGCCAGCAGTTTTAGCAGTCAACTTAGCAATCAGCCCCAGCATTTT.

V is TRBV27 and J is TRBJ1-1; 8 bases map to TRBD1. This CDR3 has 16 amino acids. V gave up 5 bases and J gave up 2 bases; unmatched junction bases: 10. Germline loops: CDR1 MNHEY, CDR2 SMNVEV (reference sequence). The chain's CDR3 is CASSRHRPGGNTEAFF. The CDR3 coding sequence is TGTGCCAGCAGTCGACACCGACCAGGGGGCAACACTGAAGCTTTCTTT.

V usage is TRBV9 and J usage is TRBJ2-5; 10 bases are a match to TRBD2. V gave up 3 bases and J gave up 3 bases; unmatched junction bases: 2. The V gene's germline CDR1 is SGDLS and CDR2 YYNGEE. CDR3 length equals 14 residues. The CDR3 loop reads CASSGGLAEETQYF. The DNA for the CDR3 is TGTGCCAGCAGCGGAGGACTAGCGGAAGAGACCCAGTACTTC.

This chain uses TRBV5-1 with TRBJ1-1, with TRBD1 matching 10 bases. With V trimmed by 4 bases and J by 5 bases, 8 bases remained unmatched. The CDR3 totals 15 residues. CDR1 is SGHRS, CDR2 YFSETQ, per germline. The CDR3: CASSPGGQGVTEAFF. The CDR3 DNA sequence: TGCGCCAGCAGCCCTGGAGGACAGGGGGTGACTGAAGCTTTCTTT.

V and J are TRBV7-2 and TRBJ2-1; TRBD1 matches at 7 bases. V lost 5 bases, J lost 9 bases, and 4 bases stayed unmatched. From germline, CDR1 is SGHTA and CDR2 FQGNSA. CDR3 length: 12 amino acids. CDR3 nucleotides: TGTGCCAGCAGCCGACAGGGTGGTGAGCAGTTCTTC. Translating gives CASSRQGGEQFF. Full variable domain (missing parts from reference TRBV7-2 and TRBJ2-1): GAGVSQSPSNKVTEKGKDVELRCDPISGHTALYWYRQSLGQGLEFLIYFQGNSAPDKSGLPSDRFSAERTGGSVSTLTIQRTQQEDSAVYLCASSRQGGEQFFGPGTRLTVL.

The rearrangement links TRBV2 to TRBJ2-3; 15 bases line up with TRBD2. The V gene end was trimmed by 2 bases and the J gene end by 6 bases; junction bases not matched to a gene: 18. This CDR3 is 21 amino acids long. Germline CDR1 is SNHLY and CDR2 is FYNNEI. The DNA of the CDR3 is TGTGCCAGCAGTGAAAGGCGTGGTGGGACTAGCGGGGGGTTCCCCTGGGATACGCAGTATTTT. Its translation is CASSERRGGTSGGFPWDTQYF.

J is TRBJ1-1 and V is TRBV27; TRBD1 aligns across 7 bases. The germline V gene has CDR1 MNHEY and CDR2 SMNVEV (reference sequence). Unmatched junction bases numbered 7, after V lost 8 bases and J lost 1 base. This CDR3 is 14 amino acids long. CDR3 sequence: CASSQGQTNTEAFF. Written as DNA, the CDR3 is TGTGCCAGCTCGCAGGGACAGACGAACACTGAAGCTTTCTTT.

V is TRBV3-1 (or the pseudogene TRBV3-2) and J is TRBJ2-2, with 10 bases identical to TRBD2. Germline V gene sequence: CDR1 LGHDT, CDR2 YNNKEL (reference sequence). V trimming: 5 bases; J trimming: 2 bases; junction bases outside the gene matches: 8. The CDR3 contains 17 residues. CDR3 coding DNA: TGTGCCAGCAGCTCATTAGCGGGGGGCCTCAACACCGGGGAGCTGTTTTTT. This codes for CASSSLAGGLNTGELFF.

The chain has TRBV5-6 and TRBJ2-2; 7 bases are shared with TRBD2. The germline V gene encodes CDR1 SGHDT and CDR2 YYEEEE. The V gene end was trimmed by 10 bases and the J gene end by 7 bases; junction bases not matched to a gene: 7. The CDR3 runs to 12 residues. The CDR3 DNA sequence: TGTGCCGGCCAACGGGGGGACGGGGAGCTGTTTTTT. Protein: CAGQRGDGELFF.

CDR3 coding DNA: TGTGCCAGCAGCAAAGGGCCTAGGACGGGGGGAGCCAAAAACATTCAGTACTTC. The encoded protein is CASSKGPRTGGAKNIQYF. This chain links TRBV21-1 with TRBJ2-4; TRBD2, the table's D call, lacks a check against the DNA. TRBV21-1 is tagged as a pseudogene. CDR3 length: 18 residues.

The chain is built from TRBV6-5 and TRBJ1-2; D may be TRBD1 (6 bases). Germline CDR1 is MNHEY and CDR2 is SVGAGI. The V end lost 4 bases, the J end lost 4 bases, and 13 bases lay between the germline ends. This CDR3 region has 14 residues. CDR3 DNA sequence: TGTGCCAGCAGTTTCTCGGGACAACTCTATGGCTACACCTTC. This codes for CASSFSGQLYGYTF.

The rearrangement joins TRBV5-1 to TRBJ1-5; possible D gene TRBD1, 5 bases. Looked up from germline, CDR1 is SGHRS and CDR2 is YFSETQ. The ends were cut back, 4 bases at V and 4 bases at J, with 12 bases in the middle. This CDR3 is built from 14 residues. In nucleotides, the CDR3 is TGCGCCAGCAGCAGCGGGACGGAGAATCAGCCCCAGCATTTT. This translates into CASSSGTENQPQHF.

The chain recombines TRBV5-1 with TRBJ2-3, with a weak D call TRBD2 (5 bases). Germline-derived CDR1 and CDR2 are SGHRS and YFSETQ. Trimming left V 7 bases short and J 5 bases short, with 26 bases between. This CDR3 region has 17 residues. CDR3 loop: CASRYRRTLGSGDTQYF. The DNA of the CDR3 is TGCGCCAGCCGGTATAGACGGACTCTAGGCAGTGGAGATACGCAGTATTTT.

The rearrangement joins TRBV9 to TRBJ1-2; D ambiguous. This CDR3 comprises 14 residues. Germline CDR1 and CDR2: SGDLS and YYNGEE. V was trimmed by 0 bases and J by 8 bases, leaving 14 bases between them. Written as DNA, the CDR3 is TGTGCCAGCAGCGTAGGACGGATCCCCAGGGGCTACACCTTC. Protein product: CASSVGRIPRGYTF.

The rearrangement links TRBV5-5 to TRBJ2-1; 9 bases map to TRBD2. The CDR3 spans 16 residues. J was trimmed by 2 bases and V by 1 base; bases with no gene match: 4. CDR1 SGHKS and CDR2 YYEKEE come from the germline V gene (reference sequence). CDR3 in amino acids: CASSLRASGAYNEQFF. The CDR3 bases are TGTGCCAGCAGCTTGCGAGCTAGCGGGGCCTACAATGAGCAGTTCTTC. The full variable domain, in which reference TRBV5-5 and TRBJ2-1 provide the parts outside the CDR3, is DAGVTQSPTHLIKTRGQQVTLRCSPISGHKSVSWYQQVLGQGPQFIFQYYEKEERGRGNFPDRFSARQFPNYSSELNVNALLLGDSALYLCASSLRASGAYNEQFFGPGTRLTVL.

J is TRBJ2-3 and V is TRBV19, with TRBD2 as a possible D gene (7 bases). V shed 0 bases and J shed 2 bases, with 12 bases lying between them. The length of the CDR3 is 16 residues. Germline V gene lookup returns CDR1 LNHDA and CDR2 SQIVND (reference sequence). The CDR3 region has the DNA TGTGCCAGTAGTATAGAAAGGGGGGGCGACACAGATACGCAGTATTTT. It encodes CASSIERGGDTDTQYF.

This chain links TRBV4-1 with TRBJ1-1; maybe TRBD1 (6 bases). Trimming stripped 1 base from V and 1 base from J, with 10 bases between. This CDR3 contains 15 residues. CDR1 is MGHRA and CDR2 is YSYEKL in the germline V gene. The CDR3 DNA reads TGCGCCAGCAGCCAAGTACCAGGGGCGAACACTGAAGCTTTCTTT. Translation: CASSQVPGANTEAFF.

The chain couples TRBV7-8 to TRBJ1-6, with a possible D match to TRBD1 (5 bases). The germline V gene has CDR1 SGHVS and CDR2 FQNEAQ. The CDR3 runs to 14 residues. V lost 1 base and J 12 bases, leaving 13 bases between the germline ends. The CDR3 coding sequence is TGTGCCAGCAGCTTAGGGGAGGGACGACGACCCCTCCACTTT. It specifies CASSLGEGRRPLHF. The variable domain in full, completed from reference TRBV7-8 and TRBJ1-6, reads GAGVSQSPRYKVAKRGQDVALRCDPISGHVSLFWYQQALGQGPEFLTYFQNEAQLDKSGLPSDRFFAERPEGSVSTLKIQRTQQEDSAVYLCASSLGEGRRPLHFGNGTRLTVT.

The V gene is TRBV5-4, the J gene TRBJ1-2, with D uncertain. The germline V gene encodes CDR1 SGHNT and CDR2 YYREEE (reference sequence). V was clipped by 1 base and J by 8 bases, with 15 bases between them. The CDR3 runs to 14 residues. CDR3 coding DNA: TGTGCCAGCAGCTTGCTGGGCGGGAACTTGGGCTACACCTTC. It is translated as CASSLLGGNLGYTF.

The chain joins TRBV3-1 (or the pseudogene TRBV3-2) to TRBJ1-5; tentatively, D is TRBD1 (5 bases). This CDR3 is built from 15 residues. Germline V gene data show CDR1 as LGHDT and CDR2 as YNNKEL (reference sequence). V lost 0 bases to trimming and J lost 7 bases, with 13 bases between them. For the CDR3, the DNA is TGTGCCAGCAGCCAAGAGGGGGGGGTCGGGCAGCCCCAGCATTTT. It codes for CASSQEGGVGQPQHF.